The rows below give T cell receptor beta chains drawn from one sample of a study of T cell changes during pregnancy in multiple sclerosis. Libraries were prepared by immunoSEQ multiplex PCR; TCRdb keeps only in-frame clonotypes and omits some of them. The sample has around 100,000 clones, 90% to 95% seen once. The sample in question was peripheral blood, obtained after pregnancy. These receptors were collected from a female donor with multiple sclerosis, enrolled in a pregnancy study. Each CDR3 is given with its conserved first and last residue. A D gene is named only where the DNA matches it firmly. Rows give clone size only sometimes, using once, few, many, or a class for an expanded clone.

j_call: TRBJ2-1; clone_size: -; d_call: -; v_call: TRBV10-3; cdr3_aa: CAISGSAGGEQFF; cdr3_nt: TGTGCCATCAGTGGAAGTGCGGGTGGGGAGCAGTTCTTC
j_call: TRBJ1-2; clone_size: -; d_call: -; v_call: TRBV9; cdr3_aa: CASSVSPLEVDYGYTF; cdr3_nt: TGTGCCAGCAGCGTAAGCCCACTCGAGGTGGACTATGGCTACACCTTC
j_call: TRBJ1-5; clone_size: once; d_call: -; v_call: TRBV6-5; cdr3_aa: CASRTGFNQPQHF; cdr3_nt: TGTGCCAGCAGAACAGGATTCAATCAGCCCCAGCATTTT
j_call: TRBJ1-1; clone_size: few; d_call: -; v_call: TRBV6-9; cdr3_aa: CATGRVNTEAFF; cdr3_nt: TGTGCCACGGGTCGGGTGAACACTGAAGCTTTCTTT
j_call: TRBJ2-2; clone_size: -; d_call: TRBD2; v_call: TRBV5-1; cdr3_aa: CASSPERGVTGELFF; cdr3_nt: TGCGCCAGCAGCCCGGAGCGGGGAGTGACCGGGGAGCTGTTTTTT
j_call: TRBJ1-4; clone_size: few; d_call: -; v_call: TRBV19; cdr3_aa: CASSTLGATNEKLFF; cdr3_nt: TGTGCCAGTAGTACCCTAGGGGCAACTAATGAAAAACTGTTTTTT
j_call: TRBJ2-3; clone_size: -; d_call: -; v_call: TRBV7-6; cdr3_aa: CASSLKLTDTQYF; cdr3_nt: TGTGCCAGCAGCTTAAAGCTAACAGATACGCAGTATTTT
j_call: TRBJ1-6; clone_size: few; d_call: -; v_call: TRBV2; cdr3_aa: CASRRSNNSPLHF; cdr3_nt: TGTGCCAGCAGGCGGAGCAATAATTCACCCCTCCACTTT
j_call: TRBJ1-1; clone_size: -; d_call: -; v_call: TRBV2; cdr3_aa: CASRVGGASGNTEAFF; cdr3_nt: TGTGCCAGCAGGGTGGGGGGGGCGTCTGGAAACACTGAAGCTTTCTTT
j_call: TRBJ2-1; clone_size: -; d_call: -; v_call: TRBV5-1; cdr3_aa: CASSFGEGAPGGAKFF; cdr3_nt: -
j_call: TRBJ2-1; clone_size: -; d_call: TRBD2; v_call: TRBV5-4; cdr3_aa: CASSLGARSGGGNEQFF; cdr3_nt: TGTGCCAGCAGCTTGGGAGCCCGTAGCGGGGGGGGCAATGAGCAGTTCTTC
j_call: TRBJ1-6; clone_size: -; d_call: -; v_call: TRBV13; cdr3_aa: CASSLGGGANNSPLHF; cdr3_nt: TGTGCCAGCAGCTTGGGAGGGGGGGCGAATAATTCACCCCTCCACTTT
j_call: TRBJ1-3; clone_size: -; d_call: TRBD1; v_call: TRBV11-1; cdr3_aa: CASSLQGQTGNTIYF; cdr3_nt: TGTGCCAGCAGCCTACAGGGACAGACTGGAAACACCATATATTTT
j_call: TRBJ2-1; clone_size: -; d_call: TRBD2; v_call: TRBV5-4; cdr3_aa: CASSLRLAGGPGGDEQFF; cdr3_nt: TGTGCCAGCAGCTTAAGACTAGCGGGGGGGCCGGGGGGCGATGAGCAGTTCTTC
j_call: TRBJ2-7; clone_size: -; d_call: -; v_call: TRBV4-1; cdr3_aa: CASSQGADSYEQYF; cdr3_nt: TGCGCCAGCAGCCAAGGGGCCGATTCCTACGAGCAGTACTTC
j_call: TRBJ2-1; clone_size: few; d_call: -; v_call: TRBV4-1; cdr3_aa: CASSQGLRSNEQFF; cdr3_nt: TGCGCCAGCAGCCAAGGACTAAGGTCCAATGAGCAGTTCTTC
j_call: TRBJ2-7; clone_size: -; d_call: -; v_call: TRBV7-9; cdr3_aa: CASIRTSGGIYEQYF; cdr3_nt: TGTGCCAGCATCCGGACCAGTGGGGGCATCTACGAGCAGTACTTC
j_call: TRBJ2-5; clone_size: -; d_call: TRBD2; v_call: TRBV5-6; cdr3_aa: CASSLGPGLAGIETQYF; cdr3_nt: TGTGCCAGCAGCTTGGGACCGGGACTAGCGGGGATAGAGACCCAGTACTTC
j_call: TRBJ1-3; clone_size: -; d_call: -; v_call: TRBV7-9; cdr3_aa: CASSHPTGSRISGNTIYF; cdr3_nt: TGTGCCAGCAGCCACCCGACAGGTTCTCGTATCTCTGGAAACACCATATATTTT
j_call: TRBJ1-3; clone_size: -; d_call: TRBD1; v_call: TRBV5-4; cdr3_aa: CASSQGTGSGNTIYF; cdr3_nt: TGTGCCAGCAGCCAGGGGACAGGCTCTGGAAACACCATATATTTT
j_call: TRBJ2-7; clone_size: -; d_call: -; v_call: TRBV4-2; cdr3_aa: CASSQEALAAGEQYF; cdr3_nt: TGTGCCAGCAGCCAAGAAGCGCTAGCTGCTGGCGAGCAGTACTTC
j_call: TRBJ1-6; clone_size: -; d_call: -; v_call: TRBV23-1; cdr3_aa: CAMPLRSSYNSPLHF; cdr3_nt: TGCGCCATGCCACTGAGGAGCTCCTATAATTCACCCCTCCACTTT
j_call: TRBJ2-3; clone_size: -; d_call: -; v_call: TRBV11-3; cdr3_aa: CASSSPGSRGSTDTQYF; cdr3_nt: TGTGCCAGCAGCTCTCCCGGAAGTAGGGGTTCCACAGATACGCAGTATTTT
j_call: TRBJ2-1; clone_size: -; d_call: TRBD2; v_call: TRBV7-2; cdr3_aa: CASSSGTSGGINEQFF; cdr3_nt: TGTGCCAGCAGCTCTGGGACTAGCGGGGGGATAAATGAGCAGTTCTTC